What follows are 30 T cell receptor beta chains derived from one specimen sequenced in a study of blood T cell repertoires in COVID-19 (dated by TCRdb to 2020 to 2022). The method was the immunoSEQ multiplex PCR assay. TCRdb retrieved this table from immuneACCESS and kept in-frame rearrangements only. Not all clones are present; in checked studies, unresolved V genes account for under half, and no reason is known for the remainder. The table for this sample lists roughly 280,000 clones; roughly nine tenths of them were counted only once. The top ten hold roughly 2.3% of the sample. Sequencing was performed on peripheral blood. The receptors shown here come from a man aged 45 to 65 with acute or convalescent COVID-19.

V and J are TRBV7-9 and TRBJ2-1; 7 nucleotides agree with TRBD2. The trim removed 4 bases at V and 6 bases at J, leaving 12 bases unmatched. The CDR3 contains 16 residues. Germline CDR1 and CDR2: SEHNR and FQNEAQ (reference sequence). The DNA of the CDR3 is TGTGCCAGCAGCTCCGTGAGCGGGCGGGGGTCCAATGAGCAGTTCTTC. As protein: CASSSVSGRGSNEQFF.

V usage is TRBV5-1 and J usage is TRBJ2-1, with 8 bases fitting TRBD2. After removal of 4 bases from V and 5 bases from J, the junction contained 11 bases not matched to a gene. Germline V CDR1 and CDR2: SGHRS, YFSETQ. CDR3 length: 16 residues. The CDR3 DNA reads as TGCGCCAGCAGCCTAAGCCTACGGGGGGGCAACAATGAGCAGTTCTTC. Translation gives CASSLSLRGGNNEQFF.

V and J are TRBV3-1 (or the pseudogene TRBV3-2) and TRBJ1-1; 7 nucleotides agree with TRBD1. V was clipped by 6 bases and J by 1 base; unmatched bases: 2. Germline V CDR1 and CDR2: LGHDT, YNNKEL (reference sequence). CDR3 length equals 13 residues. The chain's CDR3 is CASSRTGNTEAFF. In DNA form, the CDR3 reads TGTGCCAGCAGTCGGACAGGGAACACTGAAGCTTTCTTT.

This sequence joins TRBV11-2 and TRBJ1-6; weak D call: TRBD1 (5 bases). The CDR3 runs 15 residues. Germline V lookup: CDR1 SGHAT, CDR2 FQNNGV. Trimming removed 0 bases at V and 7 bases at J, with 10 bases between. The CDR3 reads CASSLEHRSNSPLHF. In DNA, the CDR3 is TGTGCCAGCAGCTTAGAGCACAGGTCGAATTCACCCCTCCACTTT.

This sequence joins TRBV10-2 and TRBJ2-1; unclear D gene. This CDR3 contains 15 residues. Germline V CDR1 and CDR2: WSHSY, SAAADI. The germline V and J ends were trimmed by 6 bases and 10 bases, with 22 bases remaining between them. In nucleotides, the CDR3 is TGCGCCAGCAGGAGACAAGGCCCCACGGCAGACGAGCAGTTCTTC. Its translation: CASRRQGPTADEQFF.

The V call is TRBV11-2, the J call TRBJ1-1; TRBD1 matches at 9 bases. Germline V gene data show CDR1 as SGHAT and CDR2 as FQNNGV. CDR3 length: 16 amino acids. After removal of 3 bases from V and 4 bases from J, the junction contained 9 bases not matched to a gene. The CDR3 is CASSFTPDRGGTEAFF. The CDR3 DNA is TGTGCCAGCAGCTTCACCCCGGACAGGGGAGGCACTGAAGCTTTCTTT.

The chain is built from TRBV5-8 and TRBJ1-1, with TRBD1 matching over 9 bases. This CDR3 contains 19 residues. From germline, CDR1 is SGHTS and CDR2 YDEGEE. Trimming took 3 bases from V and 0 from J; bases not matched to a gene: 15. The DNA for the CDR3 is TGTGCCAGCAGCTCGGACAGGGGTTATTTCCGACTTATGAACACTGAAGCTTTCTTT. Translated, it gives CASSSDRGYFRLMNTEAFF.

The chain has TRBV18 and TRBJ1-3, with 7 bases that match TRBD1. The CDR3 is 15 amino acids. Germline CDR1 reads KGHSH; CDR2 reads LQKENI. The J segment lost 2 bases and the V segment lost 3 bases, leaving 4 bases of the junction unmatched. This CDR3 reads CASSPNTGAGNTIYF. CDR3 DNA sequence: TGTGCCAGCTCACCGAACACAGGGGCTGGAAACACCATATATTTT.

The V call is TRBV7-9, the J call TRBJ1-2; TRBD1 matches at 10 bases. Trimming cost V 0 bases and J 5 bases; bases outside gene matches: 3. Looked up from germline, CDR1 is SEHNR and CDR2 is FQNEAQ (reference sequence). The CDR3 consists of 15 residues. The CDR3 spells CASSLAQDRGYGYTF. CDR3 coding DNA: TGTGCCAGCAGCTTAGCGCAGGACAGGGGGTATGGCTACACCTTC. Variable domain in full (rest from reference TRBV7-9 and TRBJ1-2): DTGVSQNPRHKITKRGQNVTFRCDPISEHNRLYWYRQTLGQGPEFLTYFQNEAQLEKSRLLSDRFSAERPKGSFSTLEIQRTEQGDSAMYLCASSLAQDRGYGYTFGSGTRLTVV.

This chain links TRBV6-4 with TRBJ2-7, with 7 bases fitting TRBD1. V lost 8 bases and J lost 0; bases outside the gene matches: 10. This CDR3 comprises 15 residues. CDR1 and CDR2 (germline): MRHNA, SNTAGT. The CDR3 is CASGSLDRTSYEQYF. CDR3 nucleotides: TGTGCCAGCGGATCCCTGGACAGGACCTCCTACGAGCAGTACTTC.

This rearrangement joins TRBV5-4 to TRBJ1-2, with D possibly TRBD1 on 6 matching bases. Trimming took off 0 bases at V and 6 bases at J, with 15 bases between the two ends. The CDR3 is 15 residues long. From germline, CDR1 is SGHNT and CDR2 YYREEE (reference sequence). CDR3 protein: CASSLVARNRDGYTF. For the CDR3, the DNA is TGTGCCAGCAGCTTGGTGGCCCGGAACAGGGATGGCTACACCTTC.

The V and J genes are TRBV2 and TRBJ1-1; D not certain. The V end lost 7 bases, the J end lost 0 bases, and 15 bases lay between the germline ends. The CDR3 length is 15 residues. Per germline, CDR1 SNHLY and CDR2 FYNNEI. In nucleotides, the CDR3 is TGTGCCAGCAACCCCCTCGGACTTCTGAACACTGAAGCTTTCTTT. It specifies CASNPLGLLNTEAFF.

The chain links TRBV5-4 to TRBJ1-3, with D possibly TRBD1 on 6 matching bases. This CDR3 has 15 amino acids. Looked up from germline, CDR1 is SGHNT and CDR2 is YYREEE (reference sequence). V was clipped by 4 bases and J by 0 bases, with 11 bases between them. Written as DNA, the CDR3 is TGTGCCAGCAGCCCACAGGGCAGCTCTGGAAACACCATATATTTT. Amino acids: CASSPQGSSGNTIYF.

This clone showed up just a few times. The genes are TRBV2 and TRBJ1-2; 10 bases are a match to TRBD1. The germline V gene has CDR1 SNHLY and CDR2 FYNNEI. The CDR3 totals 13 residues. V shed 8 bases and J 8 bases; nucleotides not matched to a gene: 8. CDR3 residues: CASVDRGHYGYTF. The CDR3 DNA reads as TGTGCCAGCGTTGACAGGGGGCATTACGGCTACACCTTC.

This clone appeared a single time. The CDR3 nucleotides are TGTGCCTGGGGTAGACAGGACTCACAGCCCCAGCATTTT. Amino acids: CAWGRQDSQPQHF. The rearrangement uses TRBV30 and TRBJ1-5, with TRBD1 as a possible D gene (6 bases). CDR1 GTSNPN and CDR2 SVGIG come from the germline V gene (reference sequence). The CDR3 extends over 13 amino acids. Trimming stripped 5 bases from V and 7 bases from J, with 15 bases between.

The V gene is TRBV5-8, the J gene TRBJ1-5; 7 nucleotides match TRBD1. V trimming: 4 bases; J trimming: 7 bases; junction bases outside the gene matches: 5. The length of the CDR3 is 13 residues. Germline V gene data show CDR1 as SGHTS and CDR2 as YDEGEE. The CDR3 loop is CASSPDRDQPQHF. The CDR3 DNA follows: TGTGCCAGCAGCCCTGACAGGGACCAGCCCCAGCATTTT.

J is TRBJ1-5 and V is TRBV30, with TRBD1 identical over 10 bases. Germline V gives CDR1 GTSNPN, CDR2 SVGIG (reference sequence). The CDR3 is 15 amino acids. Losses at the gene ends were 2 bases for V and 1 base for J; bases not matched to a gene: 2. This chain's CDR3 is CAWSRTGGSNQPQHF. CDR3 nucleotide sequence: TGTGCCTGGAGTCGGACAGGGGGGAGCAATCAGCCCCAGCATTTT.

The chain has TRBV29-1 and TRBJ1-5; D might be TRBD1 (6 bases). CDR1 is SQVTM and CDR2 is ANQGSEA in the germline V gene. Trimming stripped 6 bases from V and 9 bases from J, with 21 bases between. The CDR3 spans 14 residues. The CDR3 is CSVSGGAGSVPQHF. DNA for the CDR3: TGCAGCGTCTCCGGGGGGGCCGGAAGTGTGCCCCAGCATTTT. Combining the CDR3 with reference TRBV29-1 and TRBJ1-5 gives the whole variable domain SAVISQKPSRDICQRGTSLTIQCQVDSQVTMMFWYRQQPGQSLTLIATANQGSEATYESGFVIDKFPISRPNLTFSTLTVSNMSPEDSSIYLCSVSGGAGSVPQHFGDGTRLSIL.

The chain couples TRBV3-1 (or the pseudogene TRBV3-2) to TRBJ2-3; D ambiguous. Per germline, CDR1 LGHDT and CDR2 YNNKEL (reference sequence). This CDR3 comprises 12 residues. V lost 5 bases and J lost 2, with 5 bases in between. The chain's CDR3 is CASSFITDTQYF. The CDR3 DNA sequence: TGTGCCAGCAGCTTCATCACAGATACGCAGTATTTT.

V and J are TRBV30 and TRBJ2-3; tentative D call: TRBD2 (6 bases). The CDR3 spans 13 residues. CDR1 and CDR2 from the germline V gene are GTSNPN and SVGIG (reference sequence). Trimming took off 8 bases at V and 2 bases at J, with 14 bases between the two ends. As DNA, the CDR3 is TGTGCCACTAGCAGCGGATACACAGATACGCAGTATTTT. Its translation: CATSSGYTDTQYF. Full variable domain (remainder filled in from reference TRBV30 and TRBJ2-3): SQTIHQWPATLVQPVGSPLSLECTVEGTSNPNLYWYRQAAGRGLQLLFYSVGIGQISSEVPQNLSASRPQDRQFILSSKKLLLSDSGFYLCATSSGYTDTQYFGPGTRLTVL.

The rearrangement links TRBV7-9 to TRBJ1-1; D is perhaps TRBD1 (5 bases). The CDR3 is made up of 14 amino acids. V dropped 1 base and J dropped 5 bases, with 11 bases sitting between them. Germline assignment: CDR1 SEHNR and CDR2 FQNEAQ (reference sequence). The CDR3 sequence: CASSLEGRRTEAFF. The CDR3 DNA follows: TGTGCCAGCAGCTTAGAGGGGAGGCGGACTGAAGCTTTCTTT.

V usage is TRBV4-2 and J usage is TRBJ2-3; 8 positions match TRBD2. Looked up from germline, CDR1 is LGHNA and CDR2 is YNFKEQ. V lost 2 bases to trimming and J lost 2 bases; unmatched junction nucleotides: 9. The CDR3 consists of 17 residues. The CDR3 region has the DNA TGTGCCAGCAGCCAACCGCCCGGGGGGGGTGACACAGATACGCAGTATTTT. Its protein product is CASSQPPGGGDTDTQYF.

This clone was seen just once. The chain links TRBV9 to TRBJ2-3, with TRBD2 matching 12 bases. The CDR3 is 15 residues long. V was clipped by 3 bases and J by 4 bases; unmatched bases: 3. Germline loops: CDR1 SGDLS, CDR2 YYNGEE. The CDR3 coding sequence is TGTGCCAGCAGCGCTAGCGGGGGGGCCTCAGATACGCAGTATTTT. This encodes CASSASGGASDTQYF.

This chain uses TRBV10-3 with TRBJ1-3; possibly TRBD1 for D (6 bases). CDR3 size: 15 residues. The germline gives CDR1 ENHRY, CDR2 SYGVKD. V was clipped by 11 bases and J by 7 bases, with 24 bases between them. CDR3 residues: CAAKPPDSQGNTIYF. The CDR3, as DNA: TGTGCCGCTAAACCCCCGGACAGCCAGGGTAACACCATATATTTT.

This chain uses TRBV21-1 with TRBJ1-3; no check of the table's D call, TRBD1, against the DNA was made. TRBV21-1 constitutes a pseudogene. CDR3 size: 16 residues. The CDR3 DNA reads TGTGCCAGCAGCAAAGGTGACAGAAGCTCTGGAAACACCATATATTTT. Its translation is CASSKGDRSSGNTIYF.

This clone was observed a handful of times. V gene TRBV28 combines with J gene TRBJ1-2; D uncertain. The germline gives CDR1 MDHEN, CDR2 SYDVKM. The V end was cut by 3 bases, the J end by 5 bases, with 16 bases between. The CDR3 length is 15 residues. The CDR3 is CASSFEAPLVYGYTF. For the CDR3, the DNA is TGTGCCAGCAGTTTCGAGGCCCCCCTAGTTTATGGCTACACCTTC.

The gene calls are TRBV6-6 and TRBJ1-4; a possible D gene is TRBD1 (5 bases). V was shortened by 6 bases and J by 3 bases, with 11 bases between the two germline ends. CDR1 MNHNY and CDR2 SVGAGI come from the germline V gene (reference sequence). The CDR3 extends over 14 amino acids. CDR3 in DNA: TGTGCCAGCAGCCCCACAGGTTCTAATGAAAAACTGTTTTTT. It translates to CASSPTGSNEKLFF.

The sample holds one count of this clone. CDR3 nucleotide sequence: TGTGCCAGCAGCCAAGTACGCGGACCCCTCCACTTT. Translating gives CASSQVRGPLHF. The chain links TRBV14 to TRBJ1-6; no definite D call. Germline CDR1 and CDR2: SGHDN and FVKESK. Trimming left V 1 base short and J 12 bases short, with 7 bases between. The CDR3 is 12 residues long.

This chain joins TRBV5-6 and TRBJ2-5; 7 bases agree with TRBD2. The V gene's germline CDR1 is SGHDT and CDR2 YYEEEE. V dropped 4 bases and J dropped 5; count of bases not matched to a gene: 5. This CDR3 contains 13 residues. CDR3 sequence: CASSPQGGETQYF. CDR3 DNA: TGTGCCAGCAGCCCCCAGGGAGGGGAGACCCAGTACTTC.

The chain links TRBV20-1 to TRBJ1-2; D perhaps matches TRBD1 (5 bases). V lost 7 bases and J 8 bases, leaving 14 bases between the germline ends. This CDR3 is 11 amino acids long. Germline CDR1 reads DFQATT; CDR2 reads SNEGSKA (reference sequence). CDR3 sequence (DNA): TGCAGTGGGGACTTTGCAGGGGGCTACACCTTC. This translates into CSGDFAGGYTF.